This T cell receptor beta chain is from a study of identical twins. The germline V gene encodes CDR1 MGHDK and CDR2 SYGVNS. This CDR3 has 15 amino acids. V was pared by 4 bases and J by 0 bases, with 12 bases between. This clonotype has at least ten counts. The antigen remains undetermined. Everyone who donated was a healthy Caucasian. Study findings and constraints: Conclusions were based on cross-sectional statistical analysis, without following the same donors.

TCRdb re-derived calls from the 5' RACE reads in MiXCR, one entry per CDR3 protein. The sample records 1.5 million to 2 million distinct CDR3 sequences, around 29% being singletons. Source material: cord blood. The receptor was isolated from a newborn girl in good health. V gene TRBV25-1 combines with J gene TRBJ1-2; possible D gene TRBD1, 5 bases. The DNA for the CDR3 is TGTGCCAGCAGTGTCTATCAGGGAGCTAACTATGGCTACACCTTC. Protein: CASSVYQGANYGYTF.